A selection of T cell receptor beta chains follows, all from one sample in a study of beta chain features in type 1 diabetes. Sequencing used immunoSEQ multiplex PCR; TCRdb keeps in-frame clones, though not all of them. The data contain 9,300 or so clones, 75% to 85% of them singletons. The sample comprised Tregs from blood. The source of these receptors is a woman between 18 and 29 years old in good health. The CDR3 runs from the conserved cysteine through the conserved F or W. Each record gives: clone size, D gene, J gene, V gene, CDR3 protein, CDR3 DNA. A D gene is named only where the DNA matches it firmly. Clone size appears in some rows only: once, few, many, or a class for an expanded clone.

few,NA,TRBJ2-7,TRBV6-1,CASSEAVLRGYSYEQYF,TGTGCCAGCAGTGAAGCGGTGTTGAGGGGGTATTCCTACGAGCAGTACTTC
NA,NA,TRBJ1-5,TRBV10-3,CAISEGDQPQHF,TGTGCCATCAGTGAGGGAGATCAGCCCCAGCATTTT
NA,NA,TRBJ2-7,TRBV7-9,CASSLAGHEQYF,TGTGCCAGCAGCTTAGCCGGTCACGAGCAGTACTTC
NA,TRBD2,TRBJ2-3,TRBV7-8,CASSPRGGGAGADTQYF,TGTGCCAGCAGCCCCCGGGGCGGGGGGGCTGGGGCAGATACGCAGTATTTT
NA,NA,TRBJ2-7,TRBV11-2,CASSLTRSVIYEQYF,TGTGCCAGCAGCCTTACCCGTAGCGTCATCTACGAGCAGTACTTC
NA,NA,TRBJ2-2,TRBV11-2,CASSLAVGELFF,TGTGCCAGCAGCTTAGCCGTCGGGGAGCTGTTTTTT
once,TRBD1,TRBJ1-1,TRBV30,CAWSATGGQLEAFF,TGTGCCTGGAGTGCCACTGGGGGACAGCTTGAAGCTTTCTTT
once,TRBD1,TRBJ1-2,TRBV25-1,CASRKTGVAGYTF,TGTGCCAGCAGGAAGACAGGGGTTGCTGGCTACACCTTC
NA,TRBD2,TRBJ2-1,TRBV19,CASGALGGGRNEQFF,TGTGCCAGTGGAGCCCTTGGGGGGGGGAGAAATGAGCAGTTCTTC
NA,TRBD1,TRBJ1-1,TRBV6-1,CASSESTGWNTEAFF,TGTGCCAGCAGTGAATCGACAGGGTGGAACACTGAAGCTTTCTTT
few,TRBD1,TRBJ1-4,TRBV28,CASSSPGQSNEKLFF,TGTGCCAGCAGTTCTCCGGGACAGTCTAATGAAAAACTGTTTTTT